This T cell receptor beta chain is drawn from a study of CD8 T cells in Susac syndrome. Random hexamers were used to reverse transcribe an amount of about 0.45 to 1 ug RNA. Via MiXCR, TCRdb re-called the immunoSEQ multiplex PCR reads, giving one row per CDR3 protein. The sample has a few hundred thousand distinct CDR3 sequences; more than 70% are singletons. This clonotype was seen more than once but under ten times. This CDR3 contains 13 residues. The V gene lost 0 bases and the J gene lost 8 bases, with 12 bases spanning the gap. The germline V gene has CDR1 SGDLS and CDR2 YYNGEE. This TCR came from a human donor with multiple sclerosis. The chain is built from TRBV9 and TRBJ2-7; D tentatively fits TRBD1 or TRBD2 (5 bases each). Sequencing used CD8+ T cells from PBMCs. CDR3 in DNA: TGTGCCAGCAGCGTAGGAACTGGGACGCAGCAGTACTTC. Translating it yields CASSVGTGTQQYF.